This entry is about one TCR beta chain. This CDR3 region has 15 residues. With 4 bases removed from V and 8 bases from J, the gap between germline ends came to 18 bases. Germline CDR1 and CDR2: SGHRS and YFSETQ. The data were obtained in a study of blood T cell repertoires in COVID-19. The overall study: Spain, Italy and the United States supplied samples that represented acute and convalescent COVID-19. Sources were T cells, B-cell-depleted T cells, or PBMCs; the material itself was cDNA or gDNA.

Authors' methods: Reference gene primer amplification in the assay estimated nucleated cell counts. TCRdb's table, derived via immunoSEQ multiplex PCR, lists solely in-frame clones and lacks some. Clonal size and the V and J genes are those of that table, whereas D and trimming came from the DNA. The data show about 200,000 clones, with approximately 82% seen just once and less than 15% held by the top ten. V and J are TRBV5-1 and TRBJ1-4, with D maybe TRBD1 (5 bases). The source of this sequence is a human donor in a cohort sampled during active COVID-19. The sample was peripheral blood. Here the CDR3 reads CASSPGHPRREKLFF. In DNA form, the CDR3 reads TGCGCCAGCAGCCCAGGACACCCCCGACGAGAAAAACTGTTTTTT.